The T cell receptor (beta chain) under discussion was sequenced for a study of control samples from healthy donors and cancer patients. The method was immunoSEQ multiplex PCR; TCRdb's version includes in-frame clones alone and lacks a portion of them. The table includes about 130,000 clones, over 75% detected once. The CDR3 loop spans 15 amino acids. Germline V lookup: CDR1 SGDLS, CDR2 YYNGEE. The ends were cut back, 0 bases at V and 5 bases at J, with 13 bases in the middle. The chain links TRBV9 to TRBJ2-3; D unclear. The sequenced sample consisted of blood. The clonotype originates from a man aged 50 to 60 in good health. The CDR3 is CASSVAATPLDTQYF. CDR3 bases: TGTGCCAGCAGCGTAGCTGCCACCCCCCTAGATACGCAGTATTTT. The entire variable domain, with the rest obtained from reference TRBV9 and TRBJ2-3, is as follows: DSGVTQTPKHLITATGQRVTLRCSPRSGDLSVYWYQQSLDQGLQFLIQYYNGEERAKGNILERFSAQQFPDLHSELNLSSLELGDSALYFCASSVAATPLDTQYFGPGTRLTVL.